Following are 29 T cell receptor beta chains from one sample sequenced in a study of OX40 agonist ivuxolimab in advanced cancers. Clones were read by immunoSEQ multiplex PCR, and TCRdb kept only the in-frame ones, dropping some. The data contain some 74,000 clones, 85% to 90% of them singletons. Sequenced material: CD4+ or CD8+ T cells sorted from blood, taken in a trial of the OX40 agonist ivuxolimab. The receptors shown here come from an adult with an advanced solid tumor such as melanoma, head and neck, liver or kidney cancer.

V and J are TRBV28 and TRBJ1-1; unclear D gene. Trimming took 6 bases from V and 1 from J, leaving 18 bases between them. The germline V gene has CDR1 MDHEN and CDR2 SYDVKM. CDR3 length: 16 amino acids. The CDR3 DNA is TGTGCCAGCAGGCTATCCGGCTGGGGAGGGAACACTGAAGCTTTCTTT. Translated: CASRLSGWGGNTEAFF.

This clone has just a few counts. The rearrangement links TRBV5-1 to TRBJ1-2; D call uncertain. The germline CDR1 and CDR2 sequences are SGHRS and YFSETQ. The CDR3 runs 14 residues. V was pared by 4 bases and J by 2 bases, with 12 bases between. In DNA, the CDR3 is TGCGCCAGCAGCATCGGACGGATAAACTATGGCTACACCTTC. It yields the protein CASSIGRINYGYTF.

The chain recombines TRBV29-1 with TRBJ2-3; possible D gene TRBD2, 5 bases. This CDR3 is built from 13 residues. The V end lost 4 bases, the J end lost 3 bases, and 11 bases lay between the germline ends. Germline V CDR1 and CDR2: SQVTM, ANQGSEA. Here the CDR3 reads CSVAGSKTDTQYF. CDR3 sequence (DNA): TGCAGCGTTGCGGGGTCGAAAACAGATACGCAGTATTTT.

This clone was detected only a few times. The chain recombines TRBV28 with TRBJ1-2; 7 positions agree with TRBD1. The CDR3 loop spans 14 amino acids. V was pared by 6 bases and J by 4 bases, with 8 bases of the junction left unmatched. CDR1 and CDR2 from the germline V gene are MDHEN and SYDVKM. The DNA for the CDR3 is TGTGCCAGCAGAAGGGGGCTATCAGGCTATGGCTACACCTTC. Translated, it gives CASRRGLSGYGYTF.

The chain combines TRBV7-2 with TRBJ2-5; 7 bases line up with TRBD1. The J call could be wrong; TRBJ2-7 is a better fit for the DNA end. CDR1 is SGHTA and CDR2 is FQGNSA in the germline V gene. This CDR3 spans 14 amino acids. This chain's CDR3 is CASSSGTEPYEQYF. The CDR3, as DNA: TGTGCCAGCAGCTCCGGGACAGAGCCCTACGAGCAGTACTTC.

This clone was recorded only once. V usage is TRBV7-2 and J usage is TRBJ1-1, with D possibly being TRBD1 (5 bases). CDR1 and CDR2 from the germline V gene are SGHTA and FQGNSA. V shed 1 base and J shed 4 bases, with 16 bases lying between them. The CDR3 is made up of 16 amino acids. The chain's CDR3 is CASSLGWGTWSTEAFF. DNA for the CDR3: TGTGCCAGCAGCTTAGGATGGGGGACGTGGAGCACTGAAGCTTTCTTT.

This chain connects TRBV7-2 to TRBJ2-2, with D hard to call. The CDR3 totals 14 residues. The germline V gene encodes CDR1 SGHTA and CDR2 FQGNSA. The V end lost 5 bases, the J end lost 3 bases, and 10 bases lay between the germline ends. The CDR3, as DNA: TGTGCCAGCAGCCAGACGTCGTACACCGGGGAGCTGTTTTTT. This sequence encodes CASSQTSYTGELFF.

The chain is built from TRBV15 and TRBJ1-4; D gene uncertain. CDR1 LNHNV and CDR2 YYDKDF come from the germline V gene (reference sequence). Trimming pared 0 bases from V and 0 bases from J, leaving 8 bases between. This CDR3 region has 16 residues. The CDR3 DNA reads TGTGCCACCAGCAGAGACAGGACGGCAACTAATGAAAAACTGTTTTTT. This encodes CATSRDRTATNEKLFF.

The chain recombines TRBV5-1 with TRBJ2-1, with 11 bases identical to TRBD2. V lost 1 base to trimming and J lost 3 bases; unmatched junction nucleotides: 3. In germline, CDR1 is SGHRS, CDR2 YFSETQ. CDR3 size: 16 residues. CDR3 coding DNA: TGCGCCAGCAGCTTGACTAGCGGGAGCGTCTACAATGAGCAGTTCTTC. Protein: CASSLTSGSVYNEQFF.

The CDR3 DNA is TGTGCCAGCAGTGGAGACTTGGGGGTCAGTAAAGAGACCCAGTACTTC. It encodes CASSGDLGVSKETQYF. V gene TRBV6-1 combines with J gene TRBJ2-5; D may correspond to TRBD1 or TRBD2 (5 bases each). The CDR3 is 16 amino acids. Deletions cut 4 bases from V and 3 bases from J, with 18 bases between. Germline lookup yields CDR1 MNHNS and CDR2 SASEGT.

The chain uses TRBV5-1 and TRBJ2-3; 7 nucleotides align to TRBD1. Trimming at V came to 5 bases and at J to 3 bases, leaving 9 bases not matched to a gene. Germline V CDR1 and CDR2: SGHRS, YFSETQ. There are 15 residues in the CDR3. CDR3 sequence reads: CASREMATGTDTQYF. The CDR3 DNA reads as TGCGCCAGCAGGGAAATGGCGACAGGGACAGATACGCAGTATTTT.

This chain links TRBV4-1 with TRBJ2-5, with D possibly matching TRBD2 (6 bases). The CDR3 is 14 amino acids. V was shortened by 4 bases and J by 2 bases, with 11 bases between the two germline ends. CDR1 is MGHRA and CDR2 is YSYEKL in the germline V gene. The CDR3 reads CASSPRDWQETQYF. Written as DNA, the CDR3 is TGCGCCAGCAGCCCACGGGACTGGCAAGAGACCCAGTACTTC.

The V gene is TRBV15, the J gene TRBJ1-1, with D tentatively TRBD1 (5 bases). The CDR3 is 14 amino acids. From germline, CDR1 is LNHNV and CDR2 YYDKDF (reference sequence). V was clipped by 3 bases and J by 4 bases, with 12 bases between them. The chain's CDR3 is CATSRWTKGTEAFF. CDR3 DNA sequence: TGTGCCACCAGCAGGTGGACAAAGGGCACTGAAGCTTTCTTT.

A single count supports this clone. The V call is TRBV7-2, the J call TRBJ2-5, with D perhaps matching TRBD2 (6 bases). Trimming took off 3 bases at V and 5 bases at J, with 13 bases between the two ends. This CDR3 is built from 14 residues. In germline, CDR1 is SGHTA, CDR2 FQGNSA. The CDR3 protein is CASSFGGTGETQYF. The CDR3 DNA is TGTGCCAGCAGCTTTGGGGGGACCGGGGAGACCCAGTACTTC.

J is TRBJ2-3 and V is TRBV28; D is possibly TRBD1 or TRBD2 (5 bases each). Trimming pared 3 bases from V and 2 bases from J, leaving 12 bases between. The V gene's germline CDR1 is MDHEN and CDR2 SYDVKM. The CDR3 is 15 residues long. This CDR3 reads CASSLAGSYTDTQYF. CDR3 bases: TGTGCCAGCAGTTTGGCAGGGAGTTACACAGATACGCAGTATTTT.

The chain combines TRBV5-5 with TRBJ1-4, with D unclear. The germline CDR1 and CDR2 sequences are SGHKS and YYEKEE (reference sequence). V gave up 4 bases and J gave up 0 bases, with 10 bases separating them. The CDR3 is 15 amino acids. CDR3 nucleotides: TGTGCCAGCAGCCGGTCGGGGACAACTAATGAAAAACTGTTTTTT. Protein: CASSRSGTTNEKLFF.

The chain recombines TRBV28 with TRBJ1-1; possibly TRBD1 for D (5 bases). Trimming removed 6 bases at V and 4 bases at J, with 12 bases between. The germline gives CDR1 MDHEN, CDR2 SYDVKM. The CDR3 sequence is 13 residues long. Here the CDR3 reads CASRGTGITEAFF. The CDR3 DNA is TGTGCCAGCAGAGGGACTGGGATCACTGAAGCTTTCTTT.

For this clone: An end of the junction does not agree with germline; a read error may underlie this. This sequence joins TRBV28 and TRBJ1-5; D not resolved. The CDR3 spans 13 residues. The germline V gene has CDR1 MDHEN and CDR2 SYDVKM. This CDR3 reads CASILRSNQPQHF. DNA for the CDR3: TGTGCCAGCATTTTACGGAGCAATCAGCCCCAGCATTTT.

The chain is built from TRBV5-1 and TRBJ2-3, with TRBD2 matching 8 bases. V lost 0 bases and J lost 0; bases outside the gene matches: 9. This CDR3 contains 18 residues. Per the germline V gene, CDR1 is SGHRS and CDR2 is YFSETQ. CDR3: CASSLGLASSTSTDTQYF. CDR3 coding DNA: TGCGCCAGCAGCTTGGGACTAGCGAGTTCCACTAGCACAGATACGCAGTATTTT.

The chain joins TRBV6-5 to TRBJ2-1, with D possibly TRBD2 on 7 matching bases. This CDR3 has 15 residues. Per germline, CDR1 MNHEY and CDR2 SVGAGI. The V end lost 0 bases, the J end lost 10 bases, and 16 bases lay between the germline ends. The CDR3 spells CASSYSSGGAYEQFF. The CDR3 nucleotides are TGTGCCAGCAGTTACTCTTCTGGGGGGGCCTACGAGCAGTTCTTC.

This clone has a single count. The V and J genes are TRBV28 and TRBJ1-2; 9 bases align to TRBD1. CDR3 length: 15 residues. Trimming at V came to 2 bases and at J to 5 bases, leaving 6 bases not matched to a gene. CDR1 MDHEN and CDR2 SYDVKM come from the germline V gene. CDR3 bases: TGTGCCAGCAGTTTAGGCGGGACAGGGAGATATGGCTACACCTTC. This encodes CASSLGGTGRYGYTF.

The chain combines TRBV6-1 with TRBJ2-5, with D perhaps TRBD2 (5 bases). This CDR3 spans 16 amino acids. The V gene lost 2 bases and the J gene lost 9 bases, with 22 bases spanning the gap. Germline assignment: CDR1 MNHNS and CDR2 SASEGT. The CDR3 protein is CASSERAGLAVEAQYF. The CDR3 DNA follows: TGTGCCAGCAGTGAACGGGCAGGTCTGGCGGTGGAGGCCCAGTACTTC.

The sample holds a few counts of this clone. The chain links TRBV5-4 to TRBJ2-7; 8 bases are shared with TRBD1. After removal of 4 bases from V and 0 bases from J, the junction contained 3 bases not matched to a gene. Per germline, CDR1 SGHNT and CDR2 YYREEE (reference sequence). The CDR3 consists of 14 residues. This CDR3 reads CASSETGVSYEQYF. CDR3 sequence (DNA): TGTGCCAGCAGCGAGACAGGGGTCTCCTACGAGCAGTACTTC.

This rearrangement joins TRBV30 to TRBJ2-7, with D perhaps matching TRBD2 (5 bases). CDR1 is GTSNPN, CDR2 SVGIG, per germline (reference sequence). The CDR3 consists of 12 residues. With 4 bases removed from V and 1 base from J, the gap between germline ends came to 8 bases. CDR3 sequence: CAWTGDSYEQYF. The CDR3 DNA reads TGTGCCTGGACCGGGGATTCCTACGAGCAGTACTTC.

The J gene is TRBJ2-5, the V gene TRBV18; 7 positions agree with TRBD2. This CDR3 is built from 16 residues. Trimming at V came to 3 bases and at J to 1 base, leaving 8 bases not matched to a gene. The germline V gene has CDR1 KGHSH and CDR2 LQKENI. CDR3 residues: CASSPNPTGGQETQYF. CDR3 in DNA: TGTGCCAGCTCACCCAACCCGACGGGGGGCCAAGAGACCCAGTACTTC.

The rearrangement links TRBV7-3 to TRBJ2-2; D not resolved. The length of the CDR3 is 16 residues. Per germline, CDR1 SGHTA and CDR2 FQGTGA. V was trimmed by 5 bases and J by 1 base, leaving 14 bases between them. DNA of the CDR3: TGTGCCAGCAGCCCCAGGACCCCCGGGAACACCGGGGAGCTGTTTTTT. Residues: CASSPRTPGNTGELFF.

The sample holds one count of this clone. CDR3: CASSVGPGTTYEQYF. CDR3 nucleotides: TGTGCCAGCAGCGTGGGGCCAGGGACTACCTACGAGCAGTACTTC. The gene calls are TRBV9 and TRBJ2-7; TRBD2 matches 7 bases. Germline-derived CDR1 and CDR2 are SGDLS and YYNGEE. J gave up 2 bases and V 2 bases, and 7 bases lay outside the gene matches. The CDR3 loop spans 15 amino acids.

The count of this clone is one. The V gene is TRBV27, the J gene TRBJ2-3; D gene uncertain. The germline V gene has CDR1 MNHEY and CDR2 SMNVEV (reference sequence). The CDR3 is 16 amino acids. V gave up 2 bases and J gave up 4 bases, with 16 bases separating them. As DNA, the CDR3 is TGTGCCAGCAGTTTAGAGAGCAGTCCACCCCCAGATACGCAGTATTTT. This translates into CASSLESSPPPDTQYF.

This chain uses TRBV5-4 with TRBJ2-5; 7 bases fit TRBD2. V shed 3 bases and J 4 bases; nucleotides not matched to a gene: 6. The CDR3 sequence is 14 residues long. Germline CDR1 is SGHNT and CDR2 is YYREEE (reference sequence). The CDR3 DNA reads as TGTGCCAGCAGCTCGCGGGAGACGGGAGAGACCCAGTACTTC. Its translation: CASSSRETGETQYF.